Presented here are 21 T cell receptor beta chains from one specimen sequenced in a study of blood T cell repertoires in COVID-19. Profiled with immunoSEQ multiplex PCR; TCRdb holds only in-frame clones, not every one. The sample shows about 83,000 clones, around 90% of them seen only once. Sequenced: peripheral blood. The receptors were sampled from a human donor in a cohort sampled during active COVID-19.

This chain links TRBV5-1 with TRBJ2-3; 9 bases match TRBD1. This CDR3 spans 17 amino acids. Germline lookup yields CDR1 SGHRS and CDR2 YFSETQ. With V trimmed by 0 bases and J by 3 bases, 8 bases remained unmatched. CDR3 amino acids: CASSLGPRTGETDTQYF. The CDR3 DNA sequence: TGCGCCAGCAGCTTGGGTCCCCGGACAGGGGAGACAGATACGCAGTATTTT.

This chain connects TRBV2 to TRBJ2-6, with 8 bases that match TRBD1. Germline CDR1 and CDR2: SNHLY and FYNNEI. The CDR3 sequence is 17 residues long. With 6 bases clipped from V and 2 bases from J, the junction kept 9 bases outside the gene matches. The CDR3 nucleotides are TGTGCCAGCAGAGGGGGGACAGGTAATACTGGGGCCAACGTCCTGACTTTC. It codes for CASRGGTGNTGANVLTF. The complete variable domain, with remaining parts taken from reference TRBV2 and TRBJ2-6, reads EPEVTQTPSHQVTQMGQEVILRCVPISNHLYFYWYRQILGQKVEFLVSFYNNEISEKSEIFDDQFSVERPDGSNFTLKIRSTKLEDSAMYFCASRGGTGNTGANVLTFGAGSRLTVL.

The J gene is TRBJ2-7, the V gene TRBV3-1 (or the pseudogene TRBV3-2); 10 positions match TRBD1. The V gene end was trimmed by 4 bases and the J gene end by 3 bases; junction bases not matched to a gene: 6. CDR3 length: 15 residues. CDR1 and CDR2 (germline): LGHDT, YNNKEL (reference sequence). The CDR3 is CASSRPGTGVYEQYF. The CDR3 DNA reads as TGTGCCAGCAGCCGACCCGGGACAGGGGTCTACGAGCAGTACTTC.

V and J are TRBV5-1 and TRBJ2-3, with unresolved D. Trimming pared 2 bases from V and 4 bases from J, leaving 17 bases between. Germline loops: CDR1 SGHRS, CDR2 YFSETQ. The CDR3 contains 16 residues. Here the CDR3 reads CASSFGTSLGPDTQYF. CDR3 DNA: TGCGCCAGCAGCTTCGGAACTTCGCTTGGGCCAGATACGCAGTATTTT.

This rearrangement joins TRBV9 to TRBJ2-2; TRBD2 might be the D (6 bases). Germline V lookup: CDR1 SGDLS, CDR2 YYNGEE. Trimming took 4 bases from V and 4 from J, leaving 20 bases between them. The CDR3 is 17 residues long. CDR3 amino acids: CASSFPTGRGSTGELFF. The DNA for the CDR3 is TGTGCCAGCAGCTTCCCCACGGGGCGGGGCTCCACCGGGGAGCTGTTTTTT.

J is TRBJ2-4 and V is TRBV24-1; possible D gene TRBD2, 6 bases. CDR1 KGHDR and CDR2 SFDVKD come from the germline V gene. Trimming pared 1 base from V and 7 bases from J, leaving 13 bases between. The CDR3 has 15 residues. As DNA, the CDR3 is TGTGCCACCAGTGATTTCGGAGGGGTTAATAACATTCAGTACTTC. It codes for CATSDFGGVNNIQYF.

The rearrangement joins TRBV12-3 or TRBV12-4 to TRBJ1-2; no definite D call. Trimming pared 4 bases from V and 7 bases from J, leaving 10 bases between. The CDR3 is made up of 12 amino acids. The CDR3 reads CASSWAVGGYTF. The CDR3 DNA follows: TGTGCCAGCAGTTGGGCCGTCGGTGGCTACACCTTC.

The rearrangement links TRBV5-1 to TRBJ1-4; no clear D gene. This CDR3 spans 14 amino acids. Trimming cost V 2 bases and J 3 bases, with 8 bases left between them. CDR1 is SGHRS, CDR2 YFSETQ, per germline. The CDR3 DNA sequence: TGCGCCAGCAGCTTCGAGGGATCTAATGAAAAACTGTTTTTT. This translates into CASSFEGSNEKLFF.

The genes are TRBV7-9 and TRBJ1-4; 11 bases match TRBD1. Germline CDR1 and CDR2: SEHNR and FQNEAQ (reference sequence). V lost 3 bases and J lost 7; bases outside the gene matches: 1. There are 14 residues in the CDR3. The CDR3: CASSFGQGAEKLFF. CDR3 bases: TGTGCCAGCAGCTTCGGACAGGGGGCTGAAAAACTGTTTTTT.

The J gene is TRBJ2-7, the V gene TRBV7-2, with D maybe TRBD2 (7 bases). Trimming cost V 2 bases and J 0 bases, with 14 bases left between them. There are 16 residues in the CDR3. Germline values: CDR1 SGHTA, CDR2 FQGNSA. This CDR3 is CASSLYGAGASYEQYF. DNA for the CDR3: TGTGCCAGCAGCTTATATGGGGCGGGGGCCTCCTACGAGCAGTACTTC.

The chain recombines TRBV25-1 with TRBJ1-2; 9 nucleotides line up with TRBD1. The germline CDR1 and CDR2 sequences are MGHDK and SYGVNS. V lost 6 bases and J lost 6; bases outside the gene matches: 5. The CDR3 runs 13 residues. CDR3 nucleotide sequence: TGTGCCAGCAGCCGGGACAGGGTGAATGGCTACACCTTC. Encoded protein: CASSRDRVNGYTF.

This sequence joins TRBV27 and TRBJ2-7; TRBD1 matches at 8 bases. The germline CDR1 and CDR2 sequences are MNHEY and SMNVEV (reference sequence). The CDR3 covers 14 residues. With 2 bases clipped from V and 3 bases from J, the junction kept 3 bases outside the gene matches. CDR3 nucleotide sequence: TGTGCCAGCAGTTTAGTCGGACAGGGCTACGAGCAGTACTTC. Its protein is CASSLVGQGYEQYF.

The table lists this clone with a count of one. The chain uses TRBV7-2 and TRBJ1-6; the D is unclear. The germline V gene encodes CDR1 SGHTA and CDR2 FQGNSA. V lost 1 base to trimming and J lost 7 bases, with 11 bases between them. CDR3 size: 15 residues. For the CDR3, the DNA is TGTGCCAGCAGCTTAGAGTCCCAGGCCAATTCACCCCTCCACTTT. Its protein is CASSLESQANSPLHF.

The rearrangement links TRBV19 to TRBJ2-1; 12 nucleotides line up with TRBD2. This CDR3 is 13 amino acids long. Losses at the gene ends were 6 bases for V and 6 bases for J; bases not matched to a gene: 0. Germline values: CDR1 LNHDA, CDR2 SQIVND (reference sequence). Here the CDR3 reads CASRTSGGNEQFF. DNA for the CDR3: TGTGCCAGTAGGACTAGCGGGGGCAATGAGCAGTTCTTC.

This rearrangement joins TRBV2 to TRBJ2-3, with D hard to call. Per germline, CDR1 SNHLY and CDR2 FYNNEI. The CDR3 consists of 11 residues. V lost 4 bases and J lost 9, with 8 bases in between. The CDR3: CASSGEQTQYF. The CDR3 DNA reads TGTGCCAGCAGTGGCGAACAGACGCAGTATTTT.

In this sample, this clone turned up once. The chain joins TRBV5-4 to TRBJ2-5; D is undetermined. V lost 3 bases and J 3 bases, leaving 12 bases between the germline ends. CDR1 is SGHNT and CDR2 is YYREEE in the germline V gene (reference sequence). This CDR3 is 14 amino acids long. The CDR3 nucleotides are TGTGCCAGCAGCTCCCATAGAGGAGAAGAGACCCAGTACTTC. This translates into CASSSHRGEETQYF.

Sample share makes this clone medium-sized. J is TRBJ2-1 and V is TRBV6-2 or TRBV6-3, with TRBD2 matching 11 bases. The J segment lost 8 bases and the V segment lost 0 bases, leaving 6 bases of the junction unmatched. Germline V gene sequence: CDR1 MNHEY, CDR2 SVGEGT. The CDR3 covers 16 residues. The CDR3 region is CASSYSSGRAADEQFF. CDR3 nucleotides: TGTGCCAGCAGTTACTCTAGCGGGAGGGCCGCGGATGAGCAGTTCTTC.

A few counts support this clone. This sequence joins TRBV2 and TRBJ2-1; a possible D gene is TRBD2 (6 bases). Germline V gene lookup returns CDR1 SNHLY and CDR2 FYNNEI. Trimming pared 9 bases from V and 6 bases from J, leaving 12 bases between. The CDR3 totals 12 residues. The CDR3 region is CASNHGSNEQFF. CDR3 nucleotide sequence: TGTGCCAGTAACCACGGGAGCAATGAGCAGTTCTTC.

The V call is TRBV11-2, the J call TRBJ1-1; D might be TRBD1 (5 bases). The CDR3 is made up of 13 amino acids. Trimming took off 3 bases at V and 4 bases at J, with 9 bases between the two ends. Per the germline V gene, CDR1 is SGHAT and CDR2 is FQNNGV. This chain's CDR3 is CASSFGRGTEAFF. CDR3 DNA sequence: TGTGCCAGCAGCTTCGGAAGGGGCACTGAAGCTTTCTTT.

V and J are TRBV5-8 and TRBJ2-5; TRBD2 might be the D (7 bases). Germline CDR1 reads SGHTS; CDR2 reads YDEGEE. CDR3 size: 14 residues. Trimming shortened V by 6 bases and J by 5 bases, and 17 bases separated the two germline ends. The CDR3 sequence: CASTDWGGRETQYF. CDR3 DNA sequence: TGTGCCAGCACGGATTGGGGGGGCCGCGAGACCCAGTACTTC.

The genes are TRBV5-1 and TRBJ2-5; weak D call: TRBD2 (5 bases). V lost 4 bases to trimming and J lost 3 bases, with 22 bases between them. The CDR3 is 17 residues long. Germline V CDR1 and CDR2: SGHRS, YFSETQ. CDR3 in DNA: TGCGCCAGCAGCCGGCTAAAGACGGCGGGTGGTGAAGAGACCCAGTACTTC. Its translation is CASSRLKTAGGEETQYF. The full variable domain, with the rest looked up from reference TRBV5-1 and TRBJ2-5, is KAGVTQTPRYLIKTRGQQVTLSCSPISGHRSVSWYQQTPGQGLQFLFEYFSETQRNKGNFPGRFSGRQFSNSRSEMNVSTLELGDSALYLCASSRLKTAGGEETQYFGPGTRLLVL.